Shown below are 9 T cell receptor beta chains from a single sample sequenced in a study of vaccination effects on CD4 cells after COVID-19. No antigen has been identified for these receptors. Assay used: immunoSEQ multiplex PCR; TCRdb lists only in-frame clones, some missing. There are roughly 75,000 clones in the sample; approximately 70% occur only once, and approximately 3.7% lies in the top ten. Viral peptide pool expansion of antigen-specific CD4+ T cells preceded sequencing in the ViraFEST assay. Following an approximately eleven-day culture, CD4+ T cells were purified. Absence of prior SARS-CoV-2 infection characterized the vaccine recipients, who showed negative nucleocapsid antibodies. The input for sequencing was CD4+ T cells from PBMCs cultured with HCoV-OC43 spike peptides, taken before COVID-19 vaccination. Regarding subset: HCoV-OC43 spike overlapping peptide pool stimulation. The origin of the receptors is a human donor who received a COVID-19 vaccine.

There are a few counts of this clone. The V and J genes are TRBV3-1 (or the pseudogene TRBV3-2) and TRBJ2-2; perhaps TRBD1 as D (5 bases). Per germline, CDR1 LGHDT and CDR2 YNNKEL (reference sequence). The CDR3 covers 17 residues. The germline V and J ends were trimmed by 3 bases and 4 bases, with 18 bases remaining between them. This chain's CDR3 is CASSQSNRGRGTGELFF. The CDR3 DNA is TGTGCCAGCAGCCAGTCAAATAGGGGAAGGGGCACCGGGGAGCTGTTTTTT.

V and J are TRBV2 and TRBJ2-3; 9 bases are shared with TRBD2. The V gene's germline CDR1 is SNHLY and CDR2 FYNNEI. V lost 3 bases to trimming and J lost 6 bases; unmatched junction nucleotides: 7. The CDR3 is made up of 15 amino acids. CDR3 sequence: CASSERIAGADTQYF. CDR3 bases: TGTGCCAGCAGTGAGCGAATAGCGGGGGCCGATACGCAGTATTTT.

V and J are TRBV7-2 and TRBJ2-3; D might be TRBD1 (6 bases). Germline CDR1 is SGHTA and CDR2 is FQGNSA. Trimming removed 7 bases from V and 9 bases from J, with 20 bases in between. This CDR3 region has 14 residues. In DNA, the CDR3 is TGTGCCAGCACACCTAAATCTTGGGGGCGGACGCAGTATTTT. Amino acids: CASTPKSWGRTQYF.

This clone was recorded a few times. The chain carries TRBV24-1 and TRBJ2-2, with D perhaps TRBD2 (5 bases). V dropped 0 bases and J dropped 3 bases, with 7 bases sitting between them. Looked up from germline, CDR1 is KGHDR and CDR2 is SFDVKD. This CDR3 has 15 amino acids. The CDR3 is CATSDLRRDTGELFF. CDR3 DNA: TGTGCCACCAGTGATTTGAGGCGGGACACCGGGGAGCTGTTTTTT.

The chain recombines TRBV7-2 with TRBJ2-2; TRBD2 might be the D (6 bases). This CDR3 region has 15 residues. Germline CDR1 is SGHTA and CDR2 is FQGNSA. Trimming left V 6 bases short and J 3 bases short, with 14 bases between. CDR3 amino acids: CASRGGRFDTGELFF. The DNA of the CDR3 is TGTGCCAGCAGGGGAGGACGGTTTGACACCGGGGAGCTGTTTTTT.

The J gene is TRBJ1-2, the V gene TRBV27; D is possibly TRBD1 (6 bases). Germline CDR1 MNHEY, CDR2 SMNVEV (reference sequence). Trimming pared 8 bases from V and 4 bases from J, leaving 14 bases between. This CDR3 has 13 residues. In DNA, the CDR3 is TGTGCCAGCTCCGGGACAACTGGCTATGGCTACACCTTC. This encodes CASSGTTGYGYTF.

V gene TRBV6-2 or TRBV6-3 combines with J gene TRBJ2-2; D unclear. Trimming pared 1 base from V and 8 bases from J, leaving 2 bases between. The CDR3 is made up of 11 amino acids. Germline-derived CDR1 and CDR2 are MNHEY and SVGEGT. CDR3 nucleotides: TGTGCCAGCAGTTACTTGGGGGAGCTGTTTTTT. As protein: CASSYLGELFF.

This clone was seen only a few times. The gene calls are TRBV5-1 and TRBJ1-2, with TRBD1 as a possible D gene (5 bases). Germline-derived CDR1 and CDR2 are SGHRS and YFSETQ. V was shortened by 6 bases and J by 5 bases, with 17 bases between the two germline ends. The CDR3 sequence is 14 residues long. In DNA form, the CDR3 reads TGCGCCAGCACCAGGGAAGGCATTTTTTATGGCTACACCTTC. This codes for CASTREGIFYGYTF.

The chain employs TRBV30 and TRBJ2-3; 7 bases are shared with TRBD1. Trimming removed 0 bases from V and 2 bases from J; junction bases left unmatched: 5. The CDR3 has 15 residues. Germline V gives CDR1 GTSNPN, CDR2 SVGIG (reference sequence). DNA for the CDR3: TGTGCCTGGAGTGTACGGGACAGAAACACAGATACGCAGTATTTT. Protein: CAWSVRDRNTDTQYF.